This T cell receptor beta chain was sequenced for a study of T cell responses to AZD1222 COVID-19 vaccine (dated by TCRdb to the early 2020s). In terms of the full investigation: AZD1222 recipients given second doses at about 4 weeks or at about 12 weeks were pooled, since spike-specific TCR depth and breadth were not found to differ between the two schedules. TCR sequencing was performed for 230 to 250 trial participants, of whom roughly 200 were given two doses of AZD1222 and approximately 25 were given two doses of MenACWY control vaccine. Trial participants were enrolled into age subgroups of 18-55, 56-69 and 70-plus years, which contained around 150, 28 and 57 TCR-sequenced participants, respectively. What the work shows at the level of the full study, not this receptor alone: Vaccine-associated CD4 TCRs spanned the whole spike protein, with dominant responses in regions 160-218 and 743-854. Participants were mostly white British, with more females than males. The authors suggested clonal diversity may have been underestimated. Spike-specific TCR breadth and depth rose significantly after two AZD1222 doses compared with day 0 and with MenACWY recipients. Conclusions about previously exposed vaccinees were limited because only a handful of AZD1222 recipients were SARS-CoV-2 seropositive at baseline. Because no samples from the day 14 peak response were available, repertoires could be characterized only after the peak T cell response. Reportedly, close to half of the unique spike-specific TCRs recognized epitopes lying outside the regions that are mutated in the B.1.351 and B.1.1.7 variants. The 56-69-year group was small, and its depth increase did not reach significance, likely because of low power.

Reading the label with the study, this specimen's time point is: baseline before first vaccination. Vaccinee samples were obtained from the UK trials COV001 and COV002, which included a single-blind randomized controlled phase 2/3 trial of AZD1222 (ChAdOx1 nCoV-19) in healthy adults. For TCRbeta chain sequencing, PBMC samples from trial participants were taken at day 0 and at day 28 after the second dose. The CDR3 runs 15 amino acids, cysteine and phenylalanine included. Just CDR3 DNA is preserved here, 45 bases in frame from base 1. Germline trimming: 2 bases from V, 6 bases from J; junction bases outside gene matches: 7. Looking up the germline V gene (reference sequence) yields CDR1 SGHNT and CDR2 YYREEE. The CDR3 regions of human TCRbeta chains were analyzed by immunosequencing. In the authors' own workflow: Repertoire TCRs were checked for matches against a reference library of SARS-CoV-2-specific TCRs that had been generated using the MIRA antigen-specificity platform. Breadth was defined as the fraction of unique TCRs that were SARS-CoV-2-associated. Depth was defined as the fraction of total T cells that were SARS-CoV-2-associated. Using the MIRA data, each spike-specific TCR was assigned both to the spike region to which the TCR was reactive and to a CD4 or CD8 class. Log10-transformed breadth and depth values were compared by one-way ANOVA with Sidak's multiple comparisons tests. TCRdb provides this immuneACCESS table in a form limited to in-frame rearrangements. Some clones are lacking; in checked studies, under half of them reflect an unresolved V gene, and why the rest are absent is not known. The V and J calls and the clone size are those of that table, but D and trimming were determined from the DNA. This sample gives 200,000 or so clones in total; around 93% of them show up just once. The ten biggest clones cover roughly 9.8% of the sample.

In its sample, this clone was seen a few times. The specificity of this receptor is unknown. No base qualities exist here, and no much larger clone lies one base off it. Recombination joined TRBV5-4 with TRBJ2-1, with 8 central nucleotides matching TRBD2. This specimen was peripheral blood, taken on day 0 of AZD1222 vaccination. This receptor was obtained from an adult in good health. The CDR3 region reads CASSLQRELGNEQFF. The DNA sequence is as follows: TGTGCCAGCAGCTTACAGCGGGAGTTGGGCAATGAGCAGTTCTTC.